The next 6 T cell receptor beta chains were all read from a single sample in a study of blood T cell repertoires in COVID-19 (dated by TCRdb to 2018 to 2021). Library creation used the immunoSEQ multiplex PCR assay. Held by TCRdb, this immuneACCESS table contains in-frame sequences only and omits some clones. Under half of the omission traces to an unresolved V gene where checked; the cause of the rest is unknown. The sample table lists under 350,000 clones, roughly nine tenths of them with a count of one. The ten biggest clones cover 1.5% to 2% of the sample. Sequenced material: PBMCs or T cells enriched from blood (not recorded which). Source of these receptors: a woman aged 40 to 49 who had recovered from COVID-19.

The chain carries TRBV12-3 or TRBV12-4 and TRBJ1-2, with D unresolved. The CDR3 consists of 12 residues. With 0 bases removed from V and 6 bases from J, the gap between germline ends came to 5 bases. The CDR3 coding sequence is TGTGCCAGCAGTTTAGCCACTAATGGCTACACCTTC. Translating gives CASSLATNGYTF.

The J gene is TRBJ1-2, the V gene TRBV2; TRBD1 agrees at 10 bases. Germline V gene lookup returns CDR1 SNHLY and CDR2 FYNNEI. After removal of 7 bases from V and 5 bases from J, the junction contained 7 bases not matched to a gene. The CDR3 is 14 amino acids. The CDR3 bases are TGTGCCAGCACCGGGGACAGGGGAGGATATGGCTACACCTTC. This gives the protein CASTGDRGGYGYTF. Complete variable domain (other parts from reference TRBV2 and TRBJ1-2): EPEVTQTPSHQVTQMGQEVILRCVPISNHLYFYWYRQILGQKVEFLVSFYNNEISEKSEIFDDQFSVERPDGSNFTLKIRSTKLEDSAMYFCASTGDRGGYGYTFGSGTRLTVV.

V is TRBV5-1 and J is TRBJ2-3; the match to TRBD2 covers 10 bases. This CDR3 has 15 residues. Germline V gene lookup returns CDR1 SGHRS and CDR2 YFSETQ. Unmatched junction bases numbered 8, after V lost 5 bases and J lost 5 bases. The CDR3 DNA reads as TGCGCCAGCAGTCAGGGGCTAGCGGGAGTAGATACGCAGTATTTT. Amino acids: CASSQGLAGVDTQYF.

The DNA of the CDR3 is TGCAGTGCTCTCGGGAACACTGAAGCTTTCTTT. Protein: CSALGNTEAFF. The gene calls are TRBV20-1 and TRBJ1-1, with D hard to call. The germline V gene has CDR1 DFQATT and CDR2 SNEGSKA (reference sequence). This CDR3 region has 11 residues. V gave up 5 bases and J gave up 1 base, with 5 bases separating them.

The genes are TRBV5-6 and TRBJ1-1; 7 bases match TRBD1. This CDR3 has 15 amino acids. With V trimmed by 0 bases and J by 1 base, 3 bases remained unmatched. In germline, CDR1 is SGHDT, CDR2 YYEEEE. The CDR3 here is CASSLAGQANTEAFF. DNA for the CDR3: TGTGCCAGCAGCTTGGCAGGACAGGCGAACACTGAAGCTTTCTTT.

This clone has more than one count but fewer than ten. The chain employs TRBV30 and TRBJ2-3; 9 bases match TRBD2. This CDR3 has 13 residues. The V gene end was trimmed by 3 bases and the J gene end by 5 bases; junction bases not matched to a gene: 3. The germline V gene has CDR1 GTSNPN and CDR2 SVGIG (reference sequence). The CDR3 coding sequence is TGTGCCTGGAGATTAGCGGGGGTAGATACGCAGTATTTT. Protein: CAWRLAGVDTQYF.